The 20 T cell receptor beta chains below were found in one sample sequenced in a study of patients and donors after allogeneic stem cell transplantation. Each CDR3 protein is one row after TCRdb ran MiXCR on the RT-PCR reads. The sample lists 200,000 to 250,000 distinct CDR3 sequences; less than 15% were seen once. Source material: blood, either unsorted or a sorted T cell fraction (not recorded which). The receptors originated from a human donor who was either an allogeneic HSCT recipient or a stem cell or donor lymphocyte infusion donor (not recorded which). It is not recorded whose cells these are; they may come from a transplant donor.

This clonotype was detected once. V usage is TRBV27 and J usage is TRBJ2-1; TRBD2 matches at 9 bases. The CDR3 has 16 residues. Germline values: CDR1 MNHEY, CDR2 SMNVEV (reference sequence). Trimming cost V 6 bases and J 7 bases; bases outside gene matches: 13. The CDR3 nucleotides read TGTGCCAGCAGCCGAATTAGCGGGAGTCTCGGTAATGAGCAGTTCTTC. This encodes CASSRISGSLGNEQFF.

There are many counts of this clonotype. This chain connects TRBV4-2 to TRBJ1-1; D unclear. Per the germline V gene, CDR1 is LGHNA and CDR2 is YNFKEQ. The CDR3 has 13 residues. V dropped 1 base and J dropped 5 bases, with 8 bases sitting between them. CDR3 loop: CASSQVEGTEAFF. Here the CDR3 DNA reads TGTGCCAGCAGCCAAGTGGAAGGGACTGAAGCTTTCTTT.

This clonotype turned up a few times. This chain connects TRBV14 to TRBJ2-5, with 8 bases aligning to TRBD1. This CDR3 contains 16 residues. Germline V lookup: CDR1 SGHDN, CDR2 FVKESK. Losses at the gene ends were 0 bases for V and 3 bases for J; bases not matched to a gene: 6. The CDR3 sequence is CASSQDLGQGEETQYF. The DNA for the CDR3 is TGTGCCAGCAGCCAAGACCTTGGACAGGGAGAAGAGACCCAGTACTTC.

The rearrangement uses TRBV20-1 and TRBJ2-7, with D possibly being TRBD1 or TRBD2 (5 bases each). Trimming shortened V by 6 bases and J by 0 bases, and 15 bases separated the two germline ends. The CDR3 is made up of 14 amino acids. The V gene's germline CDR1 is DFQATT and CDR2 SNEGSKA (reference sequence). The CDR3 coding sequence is TGCAGTGCCTACCCGGAAGGGACCTCCTACGAGCAGTACTTC. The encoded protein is CSAYPEGTSYEQYF.

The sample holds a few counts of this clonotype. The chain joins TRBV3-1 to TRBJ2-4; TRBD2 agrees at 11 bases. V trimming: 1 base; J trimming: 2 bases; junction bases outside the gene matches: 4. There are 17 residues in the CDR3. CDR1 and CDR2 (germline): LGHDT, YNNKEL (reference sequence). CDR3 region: CASSQGPSGRSKNIQYF. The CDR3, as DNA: TGTGCCAGCAGCCAAGGTCCTAGCGGGAGGTCCAAAAACATTCAGTACTTC.

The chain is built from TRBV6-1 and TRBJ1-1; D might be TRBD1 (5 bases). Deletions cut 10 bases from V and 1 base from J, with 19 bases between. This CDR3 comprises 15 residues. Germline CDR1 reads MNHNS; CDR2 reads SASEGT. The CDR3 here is CATLMRGGRNTEAFF. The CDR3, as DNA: TGTGCCACCCTAATGAGGGGAGGGCGGAACACTGAAGCTTTCTTT.

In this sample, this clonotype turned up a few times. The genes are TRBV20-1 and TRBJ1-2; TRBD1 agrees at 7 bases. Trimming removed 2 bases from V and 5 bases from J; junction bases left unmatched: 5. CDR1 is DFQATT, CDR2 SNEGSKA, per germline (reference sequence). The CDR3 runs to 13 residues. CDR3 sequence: CSARPRTGYGYTF. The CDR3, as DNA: TGCAGTGCTAGACCCCGGACAGGTTATGGCTACACCTTC.

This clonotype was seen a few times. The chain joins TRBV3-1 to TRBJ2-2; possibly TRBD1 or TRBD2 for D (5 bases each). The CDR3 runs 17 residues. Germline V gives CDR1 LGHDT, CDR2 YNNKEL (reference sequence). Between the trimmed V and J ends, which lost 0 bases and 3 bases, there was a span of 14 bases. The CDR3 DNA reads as TGTGCCAGCAGCCAAGATTGGGGACGAGGGGACACCGGGGAGCTGTTTTTT. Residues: CASSQDWGRGDTGELFF.

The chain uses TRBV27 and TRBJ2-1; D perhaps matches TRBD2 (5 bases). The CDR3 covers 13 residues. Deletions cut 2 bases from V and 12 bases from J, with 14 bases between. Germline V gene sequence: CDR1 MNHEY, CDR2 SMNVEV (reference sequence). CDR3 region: CASSLMRARGQFF. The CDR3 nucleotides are TGTGCCAGCAGTTTAATGCGGGCCCGTGGGCAGTTCTTC.

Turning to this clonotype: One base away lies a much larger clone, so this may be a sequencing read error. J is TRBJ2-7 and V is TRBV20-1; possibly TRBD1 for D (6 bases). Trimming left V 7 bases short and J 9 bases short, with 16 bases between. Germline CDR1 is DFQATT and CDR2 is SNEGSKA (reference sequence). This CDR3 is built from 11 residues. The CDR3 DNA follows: TGCAGTGTGCAGACAGGTGGGGGGCAGTACTTC. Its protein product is CSVQTGGGQYF.

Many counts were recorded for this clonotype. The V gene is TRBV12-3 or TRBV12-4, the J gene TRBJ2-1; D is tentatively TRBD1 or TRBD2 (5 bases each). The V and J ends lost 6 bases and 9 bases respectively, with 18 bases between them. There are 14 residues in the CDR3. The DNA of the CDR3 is TGTGCCAGCAGACGGGACGCCCGAGGAGGTGAGCAGTTCTTC. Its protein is CASRRDARGGEQFF.

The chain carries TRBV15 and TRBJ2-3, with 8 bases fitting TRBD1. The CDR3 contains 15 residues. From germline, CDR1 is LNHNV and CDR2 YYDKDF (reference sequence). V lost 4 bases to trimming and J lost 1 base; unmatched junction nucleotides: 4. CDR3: CATSIGDRRTDTQYF. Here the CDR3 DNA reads TGTGCCACCAGCATTGGGGACAGGCGCACAGATACGCAGTATTTT.

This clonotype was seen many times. The CDR3 reads CASRKAGAGANVLTF. CDR3 coding DNA: TGTGCCAGCAGGAAGGCTGGGGCTGGGGCCAACGTCCTGACTTTC. J is TRBJ2-6 and V is TRBV2; D unresolved. Germline V gene sequence: CDR1 SNHLY, CDR2 FYNNEI. Trimming stripped 6 bases from V and 2 bases from J, with 11 bases between. This CDR3 is built from 15 residues. The variable domain in full, with the rest retrieved from reference TRBV2 and TRBJ2-6, is EPEVTQTPSHQVTQMGQEVILRCVPISNHLYFYWYRQILGQKVEFLVSFYNNEISEKSEIFDDQFSVERPDGSNFTLKIRSTKLEDSAMYFCASRKAGAGANVLTFGAGSRLTVL.

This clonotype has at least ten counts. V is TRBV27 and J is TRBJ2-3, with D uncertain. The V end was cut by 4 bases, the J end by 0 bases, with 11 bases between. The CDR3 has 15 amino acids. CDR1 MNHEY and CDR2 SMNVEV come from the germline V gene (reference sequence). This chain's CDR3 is CASSSMALSTDTQYF. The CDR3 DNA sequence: TGTGCCAGCAGTTCGATGGCGTTGAGCACAGATACGCAGTATTTT.

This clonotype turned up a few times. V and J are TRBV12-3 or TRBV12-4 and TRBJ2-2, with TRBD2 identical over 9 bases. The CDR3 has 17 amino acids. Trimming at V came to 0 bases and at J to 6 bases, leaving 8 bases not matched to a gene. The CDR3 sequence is CASSLALGGRAAGELFF. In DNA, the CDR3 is TGTGCCAGCAGTTTAGCCCTGGGCGGGAGGGCCGCCGGGGAGCTGTTTTTT.

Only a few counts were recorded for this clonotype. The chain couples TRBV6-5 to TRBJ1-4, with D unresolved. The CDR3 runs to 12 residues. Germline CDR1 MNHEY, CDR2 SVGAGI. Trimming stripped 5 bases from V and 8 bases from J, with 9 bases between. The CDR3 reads CASSGLGEKLFF. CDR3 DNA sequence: TGTGCCAGCAGTGGCCTGGGGGAAAAACTGTTTTTT.

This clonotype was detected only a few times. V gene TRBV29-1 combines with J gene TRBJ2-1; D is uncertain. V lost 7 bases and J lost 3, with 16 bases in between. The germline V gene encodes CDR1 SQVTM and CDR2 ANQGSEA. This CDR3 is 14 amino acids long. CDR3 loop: CSALELGLYNEQFF. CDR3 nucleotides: TGCAGCGCGTTGGAGTTAGGTCTCTACAATGAGCAGTTCTTC.

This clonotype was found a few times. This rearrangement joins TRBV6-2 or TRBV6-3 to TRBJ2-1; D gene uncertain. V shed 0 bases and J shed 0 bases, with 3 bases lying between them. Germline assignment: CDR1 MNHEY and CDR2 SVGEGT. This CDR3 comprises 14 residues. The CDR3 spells CASSYSDSYNEQFF. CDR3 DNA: TGTGCCAGCAGTTACTCGGACTCCTACAATGAGCAGTTCTTC.

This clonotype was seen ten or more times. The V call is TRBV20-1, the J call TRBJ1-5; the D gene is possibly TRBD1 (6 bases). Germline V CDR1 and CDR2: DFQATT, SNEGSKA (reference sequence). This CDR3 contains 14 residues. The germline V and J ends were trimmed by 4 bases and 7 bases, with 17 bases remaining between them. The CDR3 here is CSATKGGGRQPQHF. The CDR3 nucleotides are TGCAGTGCTACAAAAGGGGGGGGCAGACAGCCCCAGCATTTT.

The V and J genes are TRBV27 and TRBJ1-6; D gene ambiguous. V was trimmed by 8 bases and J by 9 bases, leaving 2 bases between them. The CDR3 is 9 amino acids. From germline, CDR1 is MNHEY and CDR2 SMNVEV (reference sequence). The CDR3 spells CASGSPLHF. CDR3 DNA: TGTGCCAGCGGTTCACCCCTCCACTTT.